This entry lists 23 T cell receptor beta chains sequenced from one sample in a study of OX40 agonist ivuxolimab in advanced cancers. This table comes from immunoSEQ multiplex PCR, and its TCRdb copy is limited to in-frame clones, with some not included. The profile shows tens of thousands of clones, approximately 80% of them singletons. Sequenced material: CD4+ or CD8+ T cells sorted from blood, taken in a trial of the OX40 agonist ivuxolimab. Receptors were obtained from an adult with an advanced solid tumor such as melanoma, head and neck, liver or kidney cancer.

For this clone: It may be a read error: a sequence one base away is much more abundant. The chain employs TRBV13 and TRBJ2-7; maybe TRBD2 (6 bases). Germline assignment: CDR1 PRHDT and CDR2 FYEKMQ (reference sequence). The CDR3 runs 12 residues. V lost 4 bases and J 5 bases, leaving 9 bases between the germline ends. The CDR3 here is CASSSGEDEQYF. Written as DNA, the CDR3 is TGTGCCAGCAGCTCGGGGGAGGACGAGCAGTACTTC.

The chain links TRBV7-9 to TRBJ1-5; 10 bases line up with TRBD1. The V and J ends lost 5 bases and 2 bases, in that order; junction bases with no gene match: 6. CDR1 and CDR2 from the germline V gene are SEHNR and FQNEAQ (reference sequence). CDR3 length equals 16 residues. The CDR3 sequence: CASSAGTGEGNQPQHF. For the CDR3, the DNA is TGTGCCAGCAGCGCGGGGACAGGGGAAGGCAATCAGCCCCAGCATTTT.

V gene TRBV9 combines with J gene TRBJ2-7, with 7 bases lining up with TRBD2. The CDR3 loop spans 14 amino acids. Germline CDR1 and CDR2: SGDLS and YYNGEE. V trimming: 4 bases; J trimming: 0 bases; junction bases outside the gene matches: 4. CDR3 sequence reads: CASSSAGYSYEQYF. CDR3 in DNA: TGTGCCAGCAGCTCAGCGGGGTACTCCTACGAGCAGTACTTC.

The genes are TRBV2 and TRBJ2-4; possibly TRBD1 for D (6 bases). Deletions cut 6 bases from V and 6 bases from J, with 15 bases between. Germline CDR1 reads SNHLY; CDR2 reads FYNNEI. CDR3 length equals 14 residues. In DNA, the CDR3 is TGTGCCAGCAGCCCGGGACATTGGACAAACATTCAGTACTTC. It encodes CASSPGHWTNIQYF.

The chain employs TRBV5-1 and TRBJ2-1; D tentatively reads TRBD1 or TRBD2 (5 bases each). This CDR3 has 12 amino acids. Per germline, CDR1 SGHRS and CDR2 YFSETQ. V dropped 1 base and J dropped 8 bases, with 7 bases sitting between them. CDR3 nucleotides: TGCGCCAGCAGCTTGCGGGGCGATGAGCAGTTCTTC. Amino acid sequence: CASSLRGDEQFF.

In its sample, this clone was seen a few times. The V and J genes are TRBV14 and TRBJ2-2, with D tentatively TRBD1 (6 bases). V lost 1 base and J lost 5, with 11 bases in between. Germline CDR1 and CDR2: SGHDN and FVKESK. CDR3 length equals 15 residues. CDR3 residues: CASSQVQGRTGELFF. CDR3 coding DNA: TGTGCCAGCAGCCAAGTTCAGGGGAGAACCGGGGAGCTGTTTTTT.

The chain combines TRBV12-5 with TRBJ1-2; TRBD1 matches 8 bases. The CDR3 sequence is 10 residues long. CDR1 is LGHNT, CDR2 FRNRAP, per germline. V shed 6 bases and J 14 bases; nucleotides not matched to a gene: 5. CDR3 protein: CASGLRQGTF. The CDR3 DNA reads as TGTGCTAGTGGGCTGCGACAGGGGACCTTC.

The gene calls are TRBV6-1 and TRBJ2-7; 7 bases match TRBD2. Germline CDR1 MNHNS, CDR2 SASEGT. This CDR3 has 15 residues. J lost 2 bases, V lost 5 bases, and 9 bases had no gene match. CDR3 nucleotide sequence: TGTGCCAGCAGTTCTCGACTAGCTGTACCCTACGAGCAGTACTTC. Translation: CASSSRLAVPYEQYF.

The CDR3 loop is CASSYFVRGQIYGYTF. CDR3 nucleotide sequence: TGTGCCAGCAGTTACTTCGTAAGGGGGCAGATCTATGGCTACACCTTC. The J gene is TRBJ1-2, the V gene TRBV6-5; 7 bases agree with TRBD1. The CDR3 runs to 16 residues. The V gene end was trimmed by 1 base and the J gene end by 4 bases; junction bases not matched to a gene: 9. Germline-derived CDR1 and CDR2 are MNHEY and SVGAGI.

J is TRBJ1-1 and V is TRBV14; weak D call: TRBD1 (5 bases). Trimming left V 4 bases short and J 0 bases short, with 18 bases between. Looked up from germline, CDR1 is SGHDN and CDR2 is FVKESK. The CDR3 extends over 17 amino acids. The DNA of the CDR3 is TGTGCCAGCAGCCCGGACATACACCTAGGGATGAACACTGAAGCTTTCTTT. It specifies CASSPDIHLGMNTEAFF. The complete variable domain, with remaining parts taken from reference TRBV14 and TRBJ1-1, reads EAGVTQFPSHSVIEKGQTVTLRCDPISGHDNLYWYRRVMGKEIKFLLHFVKESKQDESGMPNNRFLAERTGGTYSTLKVQPAELEDSGVYFCASSPDIHLGMNTEAFFGQGTRLTVV.

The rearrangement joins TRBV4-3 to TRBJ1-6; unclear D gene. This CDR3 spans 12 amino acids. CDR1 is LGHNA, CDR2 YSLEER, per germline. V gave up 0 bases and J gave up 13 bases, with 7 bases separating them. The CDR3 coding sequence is TGCGCCAGCAGCCAAGAATCCGGGCCCCTCCACTTT. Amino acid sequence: CASSQESGPLHF.

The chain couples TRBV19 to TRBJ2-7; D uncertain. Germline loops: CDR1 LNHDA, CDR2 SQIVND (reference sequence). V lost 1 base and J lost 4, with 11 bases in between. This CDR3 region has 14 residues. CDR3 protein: CASSIANSEYEQYF. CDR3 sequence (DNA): TGTGCCAGTAGTATAGCAAACAGCGAGTACGAGCAGTACTTC.

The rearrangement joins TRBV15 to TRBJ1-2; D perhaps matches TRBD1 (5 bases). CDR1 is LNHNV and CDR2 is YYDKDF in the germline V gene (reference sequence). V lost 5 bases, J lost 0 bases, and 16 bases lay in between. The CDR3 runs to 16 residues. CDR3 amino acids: CATSGTAGGANYGYTF. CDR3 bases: TGTGCCACCAGCGGAACAGCCGGGGGTGCTAACTATGGCTACACCTTC.

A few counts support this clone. This chain's CDR3 is CASRPIQGGSYNEQFF. CDR3 nucleotides: TGTGCCAGCAGGCCAATCCAGGGTGGGTCCTACAATGAGCAGTTCTTC. The chain combines TRBV25-1 with TRBJ2-1; weak D call: TRBD1 (5 bases). Germline lookup yields CDR1 MGHDK and CDR2 SYGVNS. Trimming shortened V by 6 bases and J by 1 base, and 16 bases separated the two germline ends. This CDR3 contains 16 residues.

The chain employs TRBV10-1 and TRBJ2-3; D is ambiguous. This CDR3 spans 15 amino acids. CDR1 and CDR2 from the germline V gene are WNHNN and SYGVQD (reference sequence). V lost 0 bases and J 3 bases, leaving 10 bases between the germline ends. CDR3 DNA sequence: TGCGCCAGCAGTGAGTCCAGGAGTGGAACAGATACGCAGTATTTT. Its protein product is CASSESRSGTDTQYF.

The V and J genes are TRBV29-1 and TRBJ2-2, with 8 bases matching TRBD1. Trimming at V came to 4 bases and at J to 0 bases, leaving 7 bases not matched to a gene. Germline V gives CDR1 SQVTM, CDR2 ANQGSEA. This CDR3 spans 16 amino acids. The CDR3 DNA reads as TGCAGCGTTGCGGCTCCGACAGGGGCGAACACCGGGGAGCTGTTTTTT. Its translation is CSVAAPTGANTGELFF.

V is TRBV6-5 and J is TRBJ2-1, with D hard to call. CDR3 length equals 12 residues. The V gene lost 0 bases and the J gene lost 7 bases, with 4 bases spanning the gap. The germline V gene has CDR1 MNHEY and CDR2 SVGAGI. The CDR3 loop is CASSYSMNEQFF. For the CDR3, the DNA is TGTGCCAGCAGTTACTCGATGAATGAGCAGTTCTTC.

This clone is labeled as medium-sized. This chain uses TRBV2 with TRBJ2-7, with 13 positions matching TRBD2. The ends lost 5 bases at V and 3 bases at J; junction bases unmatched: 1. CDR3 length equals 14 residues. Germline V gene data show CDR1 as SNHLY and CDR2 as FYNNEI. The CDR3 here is CASSTSGRDYEQYF. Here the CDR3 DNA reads TGTGCCAGCAGTACTAGCGGGAGGGACTACGAGCAGTACTTC.

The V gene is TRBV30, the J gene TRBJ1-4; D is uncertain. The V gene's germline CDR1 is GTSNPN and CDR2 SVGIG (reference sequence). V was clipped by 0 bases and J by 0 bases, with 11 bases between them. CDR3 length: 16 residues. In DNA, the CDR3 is TGTGCCTGGAGTGTAGCGGTCCTGGCAACTAATGAAAAACTGTTTTTT. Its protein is CAWSVAVLATNEKLFF.

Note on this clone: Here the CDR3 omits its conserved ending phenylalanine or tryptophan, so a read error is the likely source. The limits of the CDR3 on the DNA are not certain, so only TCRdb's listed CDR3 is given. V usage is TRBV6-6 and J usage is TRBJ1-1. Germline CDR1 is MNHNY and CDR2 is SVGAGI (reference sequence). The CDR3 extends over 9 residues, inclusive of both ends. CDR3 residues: CASSHHPML.

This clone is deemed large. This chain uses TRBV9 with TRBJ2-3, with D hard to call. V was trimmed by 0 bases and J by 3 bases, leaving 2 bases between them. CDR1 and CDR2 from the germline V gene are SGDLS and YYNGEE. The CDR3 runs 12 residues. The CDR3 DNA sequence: TGTGCCAGCAGCGTAGAGACAGATACGCAGTATTTT. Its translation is CASSVETDTQYF.

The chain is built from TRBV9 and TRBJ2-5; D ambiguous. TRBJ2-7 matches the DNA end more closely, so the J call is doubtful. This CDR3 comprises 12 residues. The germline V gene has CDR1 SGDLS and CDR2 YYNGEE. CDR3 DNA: TGTGCCAGCAGCGTAGATGATCACGAGCAGTACTTC. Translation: CASSVDDHEQYF.

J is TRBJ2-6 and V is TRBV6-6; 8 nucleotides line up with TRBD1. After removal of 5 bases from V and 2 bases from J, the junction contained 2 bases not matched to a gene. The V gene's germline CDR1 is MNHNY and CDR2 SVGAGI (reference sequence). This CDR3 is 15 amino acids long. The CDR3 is CASSRDRPGANVLTF. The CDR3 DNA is TGTGCCAGCAGTAGGGACAGGCCTGGGGCCAACGTCCTGACTTTC.